The 17 T cell receptor beta chains given below trace back to one sample, sequenced in a study of T cells in women clearing cervical HPV infection. Repertoires were generated with immunoSEQ multiplex PCR, while TCRdb's copy carries only in-frame clones and drops some. The listing records some 30,000 clones. Source material: blood buffy coat. Every receptor here comes from a woman aged 18 to 75 with a cervical HPV16 infection that either progressed to CIN3+ or cleared (not recorded which).

Note on this clone: The DNA ends 3 residues before the CDR3 does, and the rest of the CDR3 is filled in from the germline J gene. The chain is built from TRBV2 and TRBJ1-2; perhaps TRBD1 as D (6 bases). CDR3 size: 14 residues. Germline V CDR1 and CDR2: SNHLY, FYNNEI. The CDR3 here is CASSIVRGTRDYTF. The sequenced part of the CDR3 DNA is TGTGCCAGCAGTATCGTGCGGGGGACACGGGAC.

With respect to this clone: A read error may account for a junction end that differs from germline. The read ends 3 residues before the CDR3 terminus; that terminus is restored from the germline J gene. The same CDR3 can be traced to other DNA sequences in this sample. This rearrangement joins TRBV7-9 to TRBJ1-3; D is perhaps TRBD1 (6 bases). The germline gives CDR1 SEHNR, CDR2 FQNEAQ (reference sequence). The length of the CDR3 is 15 residues. The CDR3 bases that were read are TGTGCCAGCAGTTTAGGGGGGGAATCTGGAAACACC. Amino acid sequence: CASSLGGESGNT. The whole CDR3 region reads CASSLGGESGNTIYF.

Details on this clone: The read ends 3 residues shy of where the CDR3 ends; the end is completed using the germline J gene. The chain recombines TRBV19 with TRBJ1-1, with D unresolved. CDR3 length equals 12 residues. CDR1 and CDR2 (germline): LNHDA, SQIVND (reference sequence). CDR3 bases read: TGTGCCAGTAGTCCATTAAACTATGGC. This translates into CASSPLNYG. The full-length CDR3 reads as CASSPLNYGAFF.

Points on this clone: The CDR3 goes on 3 residues after the read ends, and that part is filled in from the germline J gene. The chain is built from TRBV6-1 and TRBJ1-6; 9 bases line up with TRBD1. The germline V gene has CDR1 MNHNS and CDR2 SASEGT. The trim removed 1 base at V and 3 bases at J, leaving 4 bases unmatched. The CDR3 has 17 residues. CDR3 sequence: CASSEGGQGIYNSPLHF. CDR3 DNA, as far as it was read: TGTGCCAGCAGTGAAGGAGGACAGGGGATCTATAATTCACCC.

With regard to this clone: Sequencing ends 3 residues short of the CDR3 end; the germline J gene provides the rest. This chain uses TRBV19 with TRBJ2-2; D is ambiguous. Trimming removed 8 bases from V and 6 bases from J, with 10 bases in between. Germline assignment: CDR1 LNHDA and CDR2 SQIVND (reference sequence). The length of the CDR3 is 12 residues. The CDR3 protein is CASGYGPGELFF. The sequenced CDR3 bases are TGTGCCAGTGGATATGGGCCCGGGGAG.

Details on this clone: The CDR3 end falls 3 residues outside the read, so it is completed with the germline J gene. This sequence joins TRBV11-3 and TRBJ2-2, with TRBD2 matching 7 bases. Looked up from germline, CDR1 is SGHNT and CDR2 is YENEEA. The CDR3 is 15 amino acids. V lost 4 bases and J lost 2; bases outside the gene matches: 4. The CDR3 here is CASSSAGSNTGELFF. Partial CDR3 DNA: TGTGCCAGCAGCTCAGCGGGGTCCAACACCGGGGAG.

As to this clone: From the germline J gene comes the end of the CDR3, since the read stops 3 residues before it. The chain joins TRBV7-9 to TRBJ2-2; D is uncertain. The CDR3 covers 12 residues. Germline CDR1 reads SEHNR; CDR2 reads FQNEAQ (reference sequence). Between the trimmed V and J ends, which lost 4 bases and 9 bases, there was a span of 9 bases. The CDR3 region is CASSSPVWELFF. The CDR3 bases that were read are TGTGCCAGCAGCTCTCCCGTATGGGAG.

A remark on this clone: The read stops 3 residues short of the end of the CDR3; the missing end is completed from the germline J gene. The V call is TRBV5-6, the J call TRBJ2-3, with TRBD2 matching 8 bases. Germline V lookup: CDR1 SGHDT, CDR2 YYEEEE. This CDR3 region has 13 residues. CDR3 bases read: TGTGCCAGCAGCAAGAGGGAGCGGGAGACG. Amino acid sequence: CASSKRERET. The entire CDR3 protein is CASSKRERETQYF. Full variable domain (outside the CDR3, taken from reference TRBV5-6 and TRBJ2-3): DAGVTQSPTHLIKTRGQQVTLRCSPKSGHDTVSWYQQALGQGPQFIFQYYEEEERQRGNFPDRFSGHQFPNYSSELNVNALLLGDSALYLCASSKRERETQYFGPGTRLTVL.

The sequenced part of the CDR3 DNA is TGTGCCAGCTCACCTCAGGGGGCACCTGGCGAC. Translation: CASSPQGAPGD. The whole CDR3 sequence is CASSPQGAPGDYTF. The rearrangement joins TRBV18 to TRBJ1-2; 8 bases are a match to TRBD1. The read ends 3 residues early relative to the CDR3; the germline J gene fills the gap. The CDR3 extends over 14 amino acids. Germline-derived CDR1 and CDR2 are KGHSH and LQKENI.

About this clone itself: The read falls 3 residues short of the CDR3 end, and the missing part is taken from the germline J gene. The chain has TRBV5-4 and TRBJ2-1, with 7 bases matching TRBD2. Germline trimming cut 6 bases from V and 7 bases from J; bases unmatched to any gene: 10. CDR3 length: 14 residues. The germline V gene encodes CDR1 SGHNT and CDR2 YYREEE (reference sequence). The CDR3 DNA, read in part, is TGTGCCAGCACTCAGCGGGACCCAGGGAATGAG. Translation: CASTQRDPGNE. The CDR3 in full is CASTQRDPGNEQFF.

As to this clone: The read falls 3 residues short of the CDR3 end, and the missing part is taken from the germline J gene. V is TRBV19 and J is TRBJ1-3; the D is unclear. There are 13 residues in the CDR3. Germline lookup yields CDR1 LNHDA and CDR2 SQIVND (reference sequence). The ends were cut back, 5 bases at V and 1 base at J, with 6 bases in the middle. The CDR3 loop is CASSGLSGNTIYF. CDR3 DNA, as far as it was read: TGTGCCAGTAGTGGACTATCTGGAAACACC.

On this clone: The CDR3 goes on 3 residues after the read ends, and that part is filled in from the germline J gene. The gene calls are TRBV28 and TRBJ1-2; D gene uncertain. The CDR3 loop spans 15 amino acids. Germline V lookup: CDR1 MDHEN, CDR2 SYDVKM. V lost 5 bases and J 0 bases, leaving 13 bases between the germline ends. CDR3 bases read: TGTGCCAGCAGTGACCCACAGTACCCTAACTATGGC. As protein: CASSDPQYPNYG. The entire CDR3 reads CASSDPQYPNYGYTF.

With respect to this clone: The read ends 3 residues shy of where the CDR3 ends; the end is completed using the germline J gene. The chain carries TRBV4-1 and TRBJ2-7; 10 bases line up with TRBD2. With 1 base clipped from V and 4 bases from J, the junction kept 4 bases outside the gene matches. The CDR3 loop spans 15 amino acids. Germline CDR1 reads MGHRA; CDR2 reads YSYEKL. The CDR3 sequence: CASSQVLAGVYEQYF. CDR3 DNA (partial): TGCGCCAGCAGCCAAGTTCTAGCGGGAGTATACGAG.

Concerning this clone: The read is 3 residues too short to cover the CDR3 end, so that end is filled in from the germline J gene. This sequence joins TRBV19 and TRBJ2-2; D perhaps matches TRBD2 (6 bases). The germline gives CDR1 LNHDA, CDR2 SQIVND (reference sequence). The CDR3 runs to 17 residues. CDR3 DNA (partial): TGTGCCAGTTGGCGGGGTGAAGGCGGCTCCTATAATTCACCG. Encoded protein: CASWRGEGGSYNSP. The whole CDR3 sequence reads CASWRGEGGSYNSPLFF. The variable domain in full, completed from reference TRBV19 and TRBJ2-2, reads DGGITQSPKYLFRKEGQNVTLSCEQNLNHDAMYWYRQDPGQGLRLIYYSQIVNDFQKGDIAEGYSVSREKKESFPLTVTSAQKNPTAFYLCASWRGEGGSYNSPLFFGEGSRLTVL.

Points on this clone: The read falls 3 residues short of the CDR3 end, and the missing part is taken from the germline J gene. The rearrangement joins TRBV7-9 to TRBJ1-6; perhaps TRBD1 as D (6 bases). Germline values: CDR1 SEHNR, CDR2 FQNEAQ (reference sequence). V lost 1 base to trimming and J lost 8 bases, with 12 bases between them. The CDR3 covers 15 residues. The DNA read from the CDR3 is TGTGCCAGCAGCTTAGGGACAGCCCGGGATTCACCC. It yields the protein CASSLGTARDSP. The whole CDR3 region reads CASSLGTARDSPLHF.

On this clone itself: The read ends 3 residues shy of where the CDR3 ends; the end is completed using the germline J gene. V is TRBV20-1 and J is TRBJ1-1, with D perhaps TRBD1 (6 bases). The CDR3 consists of 16 residues. The V and J ends lost 6 bases and 0 bases respectively, with 20 bases between them. Germline V gives CDR1 DFQATT, CDR2 SNEGSKA (reference sequence). The CDR3 DNA, read in part, is TGCAGTGCCCGTCAACAGGGAAATTTCATGAACACTGAA. Translation: CSARQQGNFMNTE. The full-length CDR3 reads as CSARQQGNFMNTEAFF.

About this clone itself: The CDR3 is cut off 3 residues early in the read; its end comes from the germline J gene. V gene TRBV7-2 combines with J gene TRBJ1-1; D perhaps matches TRBD1 (6 bases). CDR1 and CDR2 (germline): SGHTA, FQGNSA. The CDR3 extends over 15 amino acids. The germline V and J ends were trimmed by 2 bases and 3 bases, with 13 bases remaining between them. The CDR3 protein is CASSLNREMDTEAFF. Incomplete CDR3 DNA: TGTGCCAGCAGCTTAAACAGGGAAATGGACACTGAA.